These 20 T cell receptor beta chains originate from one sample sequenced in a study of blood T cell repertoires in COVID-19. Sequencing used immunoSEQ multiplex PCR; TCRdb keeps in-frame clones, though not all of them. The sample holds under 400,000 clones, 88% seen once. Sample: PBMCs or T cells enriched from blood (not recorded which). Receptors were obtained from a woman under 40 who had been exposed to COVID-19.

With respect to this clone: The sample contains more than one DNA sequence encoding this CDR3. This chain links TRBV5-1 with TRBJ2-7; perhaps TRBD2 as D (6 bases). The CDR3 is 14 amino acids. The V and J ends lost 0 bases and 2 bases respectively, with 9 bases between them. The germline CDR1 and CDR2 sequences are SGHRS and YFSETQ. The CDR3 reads CASSLAAGPYEQYF. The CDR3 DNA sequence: TGCGCCAGCAGCTTGGCCGCGGGACCCTACGAGCAGTACTTC.

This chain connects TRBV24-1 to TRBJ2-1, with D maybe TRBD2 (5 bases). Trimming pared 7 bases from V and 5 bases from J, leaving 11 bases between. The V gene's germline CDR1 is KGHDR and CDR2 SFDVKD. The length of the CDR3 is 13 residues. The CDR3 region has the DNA TGTGCCACCAGGGCTAGCCTAAACAATGAGCAGTTCTTC. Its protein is CATRASLNNEQFF.

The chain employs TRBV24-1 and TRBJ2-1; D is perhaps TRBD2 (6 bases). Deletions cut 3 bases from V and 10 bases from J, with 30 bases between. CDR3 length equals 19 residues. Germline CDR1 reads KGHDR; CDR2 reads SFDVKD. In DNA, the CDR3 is TGTGCCACCAGTGATCCGACGAGAGGACTACTCGCTGGGGGTAGAGAGCAGTTCTTC. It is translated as CATSDPTRGLLAGGREQFF.

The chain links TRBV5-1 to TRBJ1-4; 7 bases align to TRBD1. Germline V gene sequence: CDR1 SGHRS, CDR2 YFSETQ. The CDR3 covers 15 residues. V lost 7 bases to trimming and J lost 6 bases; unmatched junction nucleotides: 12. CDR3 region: CASGQAGGSDEKLFF. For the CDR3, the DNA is TGCGCCAGCGGACAGGCGGGAGGGTCAGATGAAAAACTGTTTTTT. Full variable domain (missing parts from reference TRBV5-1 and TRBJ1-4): KAGVTQTPRYLIKTRGQQVTLSCSPISGHRSVSWYQQTPGQGLQFLFEYFSETQRNKGNFPGRFSGRQFSNSRSEMNVSTLELGDSALYLCASGQAGGSDEKLFFGSGTQLSVL.

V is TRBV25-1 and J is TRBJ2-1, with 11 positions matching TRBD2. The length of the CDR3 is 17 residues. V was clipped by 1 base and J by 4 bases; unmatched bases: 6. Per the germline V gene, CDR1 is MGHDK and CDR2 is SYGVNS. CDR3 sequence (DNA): TGTGCCAGCAGTGAATCGAAGACTAGCGGGATGTACAATGAGCAGTTCTTC. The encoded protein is CASSESKTSGMYNEQFF.

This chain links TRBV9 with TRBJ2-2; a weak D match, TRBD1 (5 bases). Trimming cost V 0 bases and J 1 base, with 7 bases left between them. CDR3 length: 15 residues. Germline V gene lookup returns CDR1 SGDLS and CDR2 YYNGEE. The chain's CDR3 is CASSVGQKNTGELFF. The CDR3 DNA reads TGTGCCAGCAGCGTAGGACAGAAGAACACCGGGGAGCTGTTTTTT.

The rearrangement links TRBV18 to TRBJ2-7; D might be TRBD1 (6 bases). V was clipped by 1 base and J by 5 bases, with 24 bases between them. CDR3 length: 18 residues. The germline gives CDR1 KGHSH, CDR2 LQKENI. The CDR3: CASSPLSGQSGGSNEQYF. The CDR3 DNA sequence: TGTGCCAGCTCACCACTCAGTGGACAGTCGGGCGGCTCTAACGAGCAGTACTTC.

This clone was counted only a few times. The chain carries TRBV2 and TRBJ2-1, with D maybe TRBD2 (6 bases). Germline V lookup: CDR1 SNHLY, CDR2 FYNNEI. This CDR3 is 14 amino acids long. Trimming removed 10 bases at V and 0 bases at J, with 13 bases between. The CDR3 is CATTGLGSYNEQFF. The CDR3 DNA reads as TGTGCCACCACGGGACTGGGCTCCTACAATGAGCAGTTCTTC.

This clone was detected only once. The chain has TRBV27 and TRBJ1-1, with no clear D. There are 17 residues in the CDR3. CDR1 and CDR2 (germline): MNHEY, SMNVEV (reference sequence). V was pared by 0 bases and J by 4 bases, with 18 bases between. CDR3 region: CASSLSHRVPRRTEAFF. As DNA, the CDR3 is TGTGCCAGCAGTTTATCCCACAGAGTCCCCAGACGCACTGAAGCTTTCTTT.

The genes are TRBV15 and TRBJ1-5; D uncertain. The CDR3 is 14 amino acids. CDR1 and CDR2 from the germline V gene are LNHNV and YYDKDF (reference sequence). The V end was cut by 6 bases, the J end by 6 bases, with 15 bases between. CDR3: CATSIGREGQPQHF. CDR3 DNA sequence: TGTGCCACCAGTATCGGACGGGAAGGTCAGCCCCAGCATTTT.

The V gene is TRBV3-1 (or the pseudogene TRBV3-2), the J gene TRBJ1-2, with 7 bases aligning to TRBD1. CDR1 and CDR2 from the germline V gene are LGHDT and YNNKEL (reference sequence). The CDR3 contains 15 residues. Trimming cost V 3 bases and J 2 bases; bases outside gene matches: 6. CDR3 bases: TGTGCCAGCAGCCAGACGGACAGGTCCAACTATGGCTACACCTTC. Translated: CASSQTDRSNYGYTF.

CDR3 in amino acids: CASSPPGQGSQPQHF. DNA of the CDR3: TGTGCCAGCTCACCACCGGGACAGGGAAGTCAGCCCCAGCATTTT. This rearrangement joins TRBV18 to TRBJ1-5; TRBD1 matches at 9 bases. From germline, CDR1 is KGHSH and CDR2 LQKENI. Trimming removed 0 bases from V and 6 bases from J; junction bases left unmatched: 3. This CDR3 comprises 15 residues. Full variable domain (rest looked up from reference TRBV18 and TRBJ1-5): NAGVMQNPRHLVRRRGQEARLRCSPMKGHSHVYWYRQLPEEGLKFMVYLQKENIIDESGMPKERFSAEFPKEGPSILRIQQVVRGDSAAYFCASSPPGQGSQPQHFGDGTRLSIL.

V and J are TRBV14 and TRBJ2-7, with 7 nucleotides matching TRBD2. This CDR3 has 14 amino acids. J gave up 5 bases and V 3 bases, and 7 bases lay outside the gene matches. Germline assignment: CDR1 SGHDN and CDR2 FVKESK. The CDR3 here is CASSQMTSYNEQYF. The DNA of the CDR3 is TGTGCCAGCAGCCAGATGACTAGCTATAACGAGCAGTACTTC. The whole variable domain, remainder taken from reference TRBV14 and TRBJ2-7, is EAGVTQFPSHSVIEKGQTVTLRCDPISGHDNLYWYRRVMGKEIKFLLHFVKESKQDESGMPNNRFLAERTGGTYSTLKVQPAELEDSGVYFCASSQMTSYNEQYFGPGTRLTVT.

The CDR3 region is CASSAGQPADTQYF. The CDR3, as DNA: TGTGCCAGCTCAGCGGGACAGCCAGCAGATACGCAGTATTTT. The chain uses TRBV18 and TRBJ2-3; tentatively, D is TRBD1 (7 bases). There are 14 residues in the CDR3. The germline V gene has CDR1 KGHSH and CDR2 LQKENI. V shed 5 bases and J shed 4 bases, with 13 bases lying between them.

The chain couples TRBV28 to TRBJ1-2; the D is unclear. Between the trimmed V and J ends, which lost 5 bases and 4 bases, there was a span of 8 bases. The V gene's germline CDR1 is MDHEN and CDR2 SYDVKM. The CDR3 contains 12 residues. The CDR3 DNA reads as TGTGCCAGCAGTAAACAGTCCTATGGCTACACCTTC. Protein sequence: CASSKQSYGYTF.

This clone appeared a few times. The CDR3 is CASSLETGSGEKLFF. The CDR3 DNA sequence: TGCGCCAGCAGCTTGGAGACAGGTTCAGGCGAAAAACTGTTTTTT. The rearrangement joins TRBV5-1 to TRBJ1-4; D is possibly TRBD1 (6 bases). CDR1 is SGHRS and CDR2 is YFSETQ in the germline V gene. Between the trimmed V and J ends, which lost 0 bases and 8 bases, there was a span of 14 bases. This CDR3 spans 15 amino acids.

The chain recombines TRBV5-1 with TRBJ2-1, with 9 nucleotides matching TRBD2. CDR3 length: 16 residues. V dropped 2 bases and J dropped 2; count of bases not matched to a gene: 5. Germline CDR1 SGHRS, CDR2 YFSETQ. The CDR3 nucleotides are TGCGCCAGCAGCTTAATTCCTAGCGGGGCCTACAATGAGCAGTTCTTC. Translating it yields CASSLIPSGAYNEQFF.

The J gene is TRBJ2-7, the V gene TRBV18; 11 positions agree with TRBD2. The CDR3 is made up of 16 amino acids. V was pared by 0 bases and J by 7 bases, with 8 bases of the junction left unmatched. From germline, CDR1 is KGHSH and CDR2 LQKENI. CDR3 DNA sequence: TGTGCCAGCTCACCACCGTCTAGCGGGAGGAGCTGGGAGCAGTACTTC. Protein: CASSPPSSGRSWEQYF.

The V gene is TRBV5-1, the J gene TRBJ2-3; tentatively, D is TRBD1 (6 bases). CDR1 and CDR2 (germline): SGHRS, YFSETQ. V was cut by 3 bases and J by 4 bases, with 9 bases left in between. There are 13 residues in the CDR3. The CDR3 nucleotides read TGCGCCAGCAGCTCGCAGGGGTCAGATACGCAGTATTTT. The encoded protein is CASSSQGSDTQYF.

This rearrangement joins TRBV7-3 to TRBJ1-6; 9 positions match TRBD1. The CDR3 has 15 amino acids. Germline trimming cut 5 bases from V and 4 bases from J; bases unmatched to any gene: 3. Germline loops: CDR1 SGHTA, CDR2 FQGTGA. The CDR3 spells CASSTGQGYNSPLHF. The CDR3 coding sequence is TGTGCCAGCAGCACAGGACAGGGGTATAATTCACCCCTCCACTTT.